One sample yielded the 15 T cell receptor beta chains listed below, sequenced in a study of cytomegalovirus exposure and HLA in healthy donors. With 60 Vbeta and 13 Jbeta primers, the PCR was carried out. The assay was immunoSEQ multiplex PCR, and TCRdb's table has in-frame clones only and misses some. This repertoire shows more than 150,000 clones, around 75% found once; its top ten account for less than 6%. The sample taken for sequencing was PBMCs. The receptors were gathered from a woman aged 25 to 39 in good health and CMV-seropositive.

Only one count was recorded for this clone. The chain links TRBV7-2 to TRBJ1-6, with a possible D match to TRBD1 (6 bases). Trimming cost V 3 bases and J 6 bases, with 15 bases left between them. CDR1 SGHTA and CDR2 FQGNSA come from the germline V gene. This CDR3 comprises 16 residues. In DNA form, the CDR3 reads TGTGCCAGCAGCTTTGAGACAGGTTTAGGTAATTCACCCCTCCACTTT. Translating gives CASSFETGLGNSPLHF.

In nucleotides, the CDR3 is TGTGCCAGTAGCGGGCAACAGGGGACCTATGGCTACACCTTC. It encodes CASSGQQGTYGYTF. The chain couples TRBV19 to TRBJ1-2, with 7 bases lining up with TRBD1. Trimming at V came to 6 bases and at J to 4 bases, leaving 8 bases not matched to a gene. This CDR3 has 14 amino acids. Germline CDR1 is LNHDA and CDR2 is SQIVND (reference sequence).

The chain has TRBV7-9 and TRBJ2-3; TRBD2 matches 10 bases. This CDR3 comprises 17 residues. CDR1 and CDR2 (germline): SEHNR, FQNEAQ (reference sequence). Trimming cost V 5 bases and J 2 bases; bases outside gene matches: 10. The DNA of the CDR3 is TGTGCCAGCAGCAGGGGAAGCGGGGGGGCTAACACAGATACGCAGTATTTT. Translated: CASSRGSGGANTDTQYF.

The genes are TRBV6-5 and TRBJ1-4, with a possible D match to TRBD1 (5 bases). Trimming pared 6 bases from V and 5 bases from J, leaving 13 bases between. This CDR3 contains 14 residues. The germline gives CDR1 MNHEY, CDR2 SVGAGI. The CDR3 DNA sequence: TGTGCCAGCAGCCCAACAGGATACAATGAAAAACTGTTTTTT. Its translation is CASSPTGYNEKLFF.

The table lists this clone with a few counts. The CDR3 nucleotides read TGTGCCAGTAGTGTAAACAGGGGCTCCGGGGAGCTGTTTTTT. Encoded protein: CASSVNRGSGELFF. V usage is TRBV19 and J usage is TRBJ2-2; 7 positions match TRBD1. V lost 5 bases, J lost 6 bases, and 6 bases stayed unmatched. Germline CDR1 reads LNHDA; CDR2 reads SQIVND (reference sequence). The CDR3 totals 14 residues.

This clone was seen just once. The chain couples TRBV7-9 to TRBJ1-6; D gene ambiguous. The CDR3 is 13 amino acids. Germline CDR1 SEHNR, CDR2 FQNEAQ (reference sequence). Trimming removed 4 bases at V and 8 bases at J, with 9 bases between. CDR3 protein: CASSSKDYSPLHF. The DNA for the CDR3 is TGTGCCAGCAGCTCCAAGGACTATTCACCCCTCCACTTT.

The chain uses TRBV15 and TRBJ2-3, with D perhaps matching TRBD2 (5 bases). The length of the CDR3 is 14 residues. V lost 5 bases and J lost 2, with 11 bases in between. Germline values: CDR1 LNHNV, CDR2 YYDKDF (reference sequence). The CDR3 sequence is CATSGGLYTDTQYF. CDR3 sequence (DNA): TGTGCCACCAGCGGCGGACTGTACACAGATACGCAGTATTTT.

This clone was seen a handful of times. The gene calls are TRBV5-1 and TRBJ2-7; TRBD1 aligns across 9 bases. With V trimmed by 0 bases and J by 4 bases, 5 bases remained unmatched. This CDR3 is 15 amino acids long. Germline V CDR1 and CDR2: SGHRS, YFSETQ. The CDR3 DNA is TGCGCCAGCAGCTTGGATGGGACAGGGTATTACGAGCAGTACTTC. It is translated as CASSLDGTGYYEQYF.

This chain uses TRBV13 with TRBJ2-7; 9 bases match TRBD1. This CDR3 region has 20 residues. The V gene's germline CDR1 is PRHDT and CDR2 FYEKMQ (reference sequence). V gave up 1 base and J gave up 3 bases; unmatched junction bases: 19. In DNA form, the CDR3 reads TGTGCCAGCAGCTTAGATAGTTGGCCCGGACAGGGGAGAACTTACTACGAGCAGTACTTC. This encodes CASSLDSWPGQGRTYYEQYF.

The chain links TRBV2 to TRBJ1-5, with unresolved D. This CDR3 has 15 amino acids. The germline V gene has CDR1 SNHLY and CDR2 FYNNEI. Trimming cost V 4 bases and J 0 bases, with 10 bases left between them. The CDR3 reads CASSATGSSNQPQHF. The CDR3 coding sequence is TGTGCCAGCAGTGCTACGGGGTCTAGCAATCAGCCCCAGCATTTT. The entire variable domain, with the rest obtained from reference TRBV2 and TRBJ1-5, is as follows: EPEVTQTPSHQVTQMGQEVILRCVPISNHLYFYWYRQILGQKVEFLVSFYNNEISEKSEIFDDQFSVERPDGSNFTLKIRSTKLEDSAMYFCASSATGSSNQPQHFGDGTRLSIL.

The rearrangement joins TRBV2 to TRBJ1-1; TRBD1 agrees at 8 bases. Germline V gene lookup returns CDR1 SNHLY and CDR2 FYNNEI. The CDR3 covers 14 residues. The junction had 6 bases not matched to a gene; V was cut back by 3 bases and J by 6 bases. CDR3 loop: CASSERQGWAEAFF. The CDR3 DNA is TGTGCCAGCAGTGAGAGACAGGGGTGGGCTGAAGCTTTCTTT.

The chain uses TRBV6-5 and TRBJ1-3, with TRBD1 identical over 10 bases. V was clipped by 5 bases and J by 2 bases; unmatched bases: 3. The CDR3 totals 15 residues. Germline V CDR1 and CDR2: MNHEY, SVGAGI. The CDR3 sequence is CASSPGTGAGNTIYF. CDR3 in DNA: TGTGCCAGCAGTCCCGGGACAGGGGCTGGAAACACCATATATTTT.

V and J are TRBV6-5 and TRBJ1-2; the match to TRBD1 covers 8 bases. Germline assignment: CDR1 MNHEY and CDR2 SVGAGI. V lost 5 bases, J lost 2 bases, and 7 bases stayed unmatched. This CDR3 has 15 amino acids. CDR3: CASSRTGTQNYGYTF. CDR3 coding DNA: TGTGCCAGCAGTCGGACAGGGACGCAAAACTATGGCTACACCTTC.

This clone was counted a few times. This rearrangement joins TRBV15 to TRBJ2-2, with D possibly TRBD1 on 5 matching bases. Germline V gene sequence: CDR1 LNHNV, CDR2 YYDKDF (reference sequence). The CDR3 extends over 13 amino acids. V lost 1 base, J lost 6 bases, and 6 bases lay in between. CDR3 protein: CATSRARAGELFF. CDR3 sequence (DNA): TGTGCCACCAGCAGAGCCAGGGCCGGGGAGCTGTTTTTT.

V gene TRBV9 combines with J gene TRBJ2-1; 11 bases are a match to TRBD2. The ends lost 5 bases at V and 3 bases at J; junction bases unmatched: 4. Germline lookup yields CDR1 SGDLS and CDR2 YYNGEE. CDR3 size: 15 residues. The DNA for the CDR3 is TGTGCCAGCAGTCCCACTAGCGGGAGCTACAATGAGCAGTTCTTC. Translation gives CASSPTSGSYNEQFF.